A single sample gave rise to the 9 T cell receptor beta chains below, sequenced in a study of cytomegalovirus exposure and HLA in healthy donors. Vbeta (60) and Jbeta (13) primers were used in the PCR. Repertoires were generated with immunoSEQ multiplex PCR, while TCRdb's copy carries only in-frame clones and drops some. The sample lists 150,000 to 200,000 clones, around 90% occurring once. The sequenced sample consisted of PBMCs. Receptor source: a woman younger than 30 in good health and CMV-seronegative.

The V and J genes are TRBV30 and TRBJ2-5; 15 bases align to TRBD2. This CDR3 contains 17 residues. Germline V CDR1 and CDR2: GTSNPN, SVGIG (reference sequence). Trimming took 1 base from V and 5 from J; bases not matched to a gene: 8. The chain's CDR3 is CAWSAGTSGRRRETQYF. CDR3 sequence (DNA): TGTGCCTGGAGTGCTGGGACTAGCGGGAGGCGTAGGGAGACCCAGTACTTC. Combining the CDR3 with reference TRBV30 and TRBJ2-5 gives the whole variable domain SQTIHQWPATLVQPVGSPLSLECTVEGTSNPNLYWYRQAAGRGLQLLFYSVGIGQISSEVPQNLSASRPQDRQFILSSKKLLLSDSGFYLCAWSAGTSGRRRETQYFGPGTRLLVL.

The chain couples TRBV9 to TRBJ2-1; TRBD2 might be the D (5 bases). With 5 bases removed from V and 8 bases from J, the gap between germline ends came to 11 bases. The CDR3 covers 12 residues. Germline CDR1 and CDR2: SGDLS and YYNGEE. The CDR3 reads CASRGEGDEQFF. The CDR3 DNA follows: TGTGCCAGCAGAGGTGAGGGCGATGAGCAGTTCTTC. The full variable domain, with the rest looked up from reference TRBV9 and TRBJ2-1, is DSGVTQTPKHLITATGQRVTLRCSPRSGDLSVYWYQQSLDQGLQFLIQYYNGEERAKGNILERFSAQQFPDLHSELNLSSLELGDSALYFCASRGEGDEQFFGPGTRLTVL.

CDR3 protein: CASSSGQGDDQAFF. The CDR3, as DNA: TGTGCCAGCAGTTCGGGACAGGGGGATGATCAGGCTTTCTTT. The chain is built from TRBV28 and TRBJ1-1, with 11 positions matching TRBD1. The trim removed 4 bases at V and 11 bases at J, leaving 9 bases unmatched. This CDR3 region has 14 residues. The V gene's germline CDR1 is MDHEN and CDR2 SYDVKM.

The V and J genes are TRBV7-2 and TRBJ2-3, with 8 bases that match TRBD2. With V trimmed by 1 base and J by 1 base, 4 bases remained unmatched. This CDR3 region has 16 residues. In germline, CDR1 is SGHTA, CDR2 FQGNSA. CDR3 amino acids: CASSLELAEGTDTQYF. As DNA, the CDR3 is TGTGCCAGCAGCTTAGAACTAGCGGAAGGCACAGATACGCAGTATTTT.

The sample holds a few counts of this clone. The chain uses TRBV6-6 and TRBJ2-7; weak D call: TRBD2 (5 bases). Trimming removed 5 bases at V and 2 bases at J, with 13 bases between. This CDR3 region has 14 residues. Germline loops: CDR1 MNHNY, CDR2 SVGAGI (reference sequence). The CDR3 nucleotides are TGTGCCAGCAGTGCCGGACTTGAGGCCTACGAGCAGTACTTC. Amino acids: CASSAGLEAYEQYF.

The J gene is TRBJ1-2, the V gene TRBV7-9, with D perhaps matching TRBD1 (6 bases). The CDR3 spans 13 residues. Germline assignment: CDR1 SEHNR and CDR2 FQNEAQ (reference sequence). V dropped 2 bases and J dropped 4 bases, with 8 bases sitting between them. The CDR3: CASSLLDSYGYTF. The CDR3 bases are TGTGCCAGCAGCTTATTGGACAGCTATGGCTACACCTTC.

This chain uses TRBV5-1 with TRBJ2-5; D not certain. V lost 0 bases, J lost 2 bases, and 8 bases lay in between. Germline V gene data show CDR1 as SGHRS and CDR2 as YFSETQ. CDR3 length: 14 residues. As DNA, the CDR3 is TGCGCCAGCAGCTTGGTGTGGCAGCAAGAGACCCAGTACTTC. Amino acids: CASSLVWQQETQYF.

The gene calls are TRBV19 and TRBJ2-1; TRBD1 is a possible D gene (6 bases). The V end was cut by 7 bases, the J end by 5 bases, with 15 bases between. The germline V gene encodes CDR1 LNHDA and CDR2 SQIVND (reference sequence). The CDR3 runs 14 residues. CDR3 residues: CASTGWGPDNEQFF. CDR3 DNA sequence: TGTGCCAGTACGGGGTGGGGGCCCGACAATGAGCAGTTCTTC. Supplemented by reference TRBV19 and TRBJ2-1, the full variable domain reads DGGITQSPKYLFRKEGQNVTLSCEQNLNHDAMYWYRQDPGQGLRLIYYSQIVNDFQKGDIAEGYSVSREKKESFPLTVTSAQKNPTAFYLCASTGWGPDNEQFFGPGTRLTVL.

The CDR3 coding sequence is TGTGCCAGTAGTACGACTAGCGGAAATGAGCAGTTCTTC. It yields the protein CASSTTSGNEQFF. V is TRBV19 and J is TRBJ2-1, with 9 bases lining up with TRBD2. CDR1 and CDR2 from the germline V gene are LNHDA and SQIVND (reference sequence). The CDR3 runs 13 residues. Trimming took 4 bases from V and 7 from J; bases not matched to a gene: 2.